A single sample is the source of the 13 T cell receptor beta chains below, sequenced in a study of T-cell reconstitution after alpha-beta-depleted transplantation in children. Researchers prepared the TCRbeta library using unique molecular identifiers, the study reports. TCRdb redid the calling of the PCR reads with MiXCR, one entry per CDR3 protein. The sample carries fewer than 700,000 distinct CDR3 sequences, around 13% recorded once. The sample was PBMCs, mostly from graft donor cells, taken 360 days after TCRalphabeta/CD19-depleted stem cell transplant. Every receptor here comes from a male patient younger than 18 who had a stem cell transplant for acute myeloid leukemia, so the T cells may come from the graft donor.

V gene TRBV7-9 combines with J gene TRBJ1-1; maybe TRBD1 (6 bases). The CDR3 contains 14 residues. Looked up from germline, CDR1 is SEHNR and CDR2 is FQNEAQ (reference sequence). V was pared by 2 bases and J by 5 bases, with 12 bases between. The CDR3 sequence is CASSLQGSRTEAFF. The CDR3 bases are TGTGCCAGCAGCTTACAGGGGAGTAGGACTGAAGCTTTCTTT.

This clonotype has just a few counts. V usage is TRBV29-1 and J usage is TRBJ2-2; D gene uncertain. The ends were cut back, 3 bases at V and 2 bases at J, with 4 bases in the middle. This CDR3 spans 12 amino acids. The germline gives CDR1 SQVTM, CDR2 ANQGSEA. The CDR3 coding sequence is TGCAGCGTTGAGAGTAACACCGGGGAGCTGTTTTTT. Its translation is CSVESNTGELFF.

This clonotype was seen at least ten times. The rearrangement uses TRBV9 and TRBJ1-2; D is perhaps TRBD1 (5 bases). This CDR3 has 13 amino acids. V was cut by 4 bases and J by 5 bases, with 12 bases left in between. Germline V CDR1 and CDR2: SGDLS, YYNGEE. Here the CDR3 reads CASSRDRPYGYTF. In nucleotides, the CDR3 is TGTGCCAGCAGCAGAGACAGACCTTATGGCTACACCTTC. Using reference TRBV9 and TRBJ1-2 for the parts outside the CDR3, the full variable domain is DSGVTQTPKHLITATGQRVTLRCSPRSGDLSVYWYQQSLDQGLQFLIQYYNGEERAKGNILERFSAQQFPDLHSELNLSSLELGDSALYFCASSRDRPYGYTFGSGTRLTVV.

This clonotype was recorded many times. The J gene is TRBJ1-1, the V gene TRBV7-2; tentatively, D is TRBD1 (5 bases). Trimming stripped 3 bases from V and 0 bases from J, with 11 bases between. CDR3 length: 15 residues. The germline CDR1 and CDR2 sequences are SGHTA and FQGNSA. The CDR3 spells CASSFLRQMNTEAFF. The CDR3 nucleotides are TGTGCCAGCAGCTTCCTGAGACAGATGAACACTGAAGCTTTCTTT.

V and J are TRBV7-6 and TRBJ2-2; TRBD2 agrees at 12 bases. The CDR3 totals 21 residues. After removal of 4 bases from V and 2 bases from J, the junction contained 17 bases not matched to a gene. Germline values: CDR1 SGHVS, CDR2 FNYEAQ. The CDR3 spells CASSSLTPGLAGRLNTGELFF. CDR3 bases: TGTGCCAGCAGCTCCCTAACCCCGGGACTAGCGGGTCGATTAAACACCGGGGAGCTGTTTTTT.

The genes are TRBV11-2 and TRBJ2-1; 13 nucleotides align to TRBD2. After removal of 3 bases from V and 9 bases from J, the junction contained 2 bases not matched to a gene. CDR3 length: 14 amino acids. Germline V gives CDR1 SGHAT, CDR2 FQNNGV. CDR3 sequence (DNA): TGTGCCAGCAGCTTGGGACTAGCGGGACCTGAGCAGTTCTTC. Translation gives CASSLGLAGPEQFF.

CDR3 nucleotides: TGCAGCGCCCTCCTCAGGGTAATGAACACTGAAGCTTTCTTT. Translated, it gives CSALLRVMNTEAFF. The rearrangement joins TRBV29-1 to TRBJ1-1, with D tentatively TRBD1 (5 bases). V was cut by 7 bases and J by 0 bases, with 15 bases left in between. The CDR3 is 14 residues long. Per germline, CDR1 SQVTM and CDR2 ANQGSEA.

This clonotype appeared many times. The CDR3, as DNA: TGTGCCAGCAGCCGAATGACGGGAATGGAGACCCAGTACTTC. As protein: CASSRMTGMETQYF. This sequence joins TRBV12-3 or TRBV12-4 and TRBJ2-5; D perhaps matches TRBD2 (5 bases). Trimming left V 6 bases short and J 5 bases short, with 16 bases between. This CDR3 contains 14 residues.

This clonotype was counted only a few times. The V call is TRBV4-3, the J call TRBJ2-7; possibly TRBD1 for D (7 bases). This CDR3 spans 19 amino acids. V gave up 1 base and J gave up 3 bases, with 25 bases separating them. CDR1 and CDR2 from the germline V gene are LGHNA and YSLEER. The CDR3, as DNA: TGCGCCAGCAGCCAAGTACAATTTGTCGGGCAGGGGGGCAGCTACGAGCAGTACTTC. Residues: CASSQVQFVGQGGSYEQYF.

The rearrangement joins TRBV10-3 to TRBJ2-5; TRBD2 aligns across 9 bases. The CDR3 spans 16 residues. CDR1 and CDR2 from the germline V gene are ENHRY and SYGVKD. V lost 3 bases and J lost 7; bases outside the gene matches: 12. This CDR3 reads CAISERIPGLASTQYF. CDR3 nucleotide sequence: TGTGCCATCAGTGAACGAATCCCGGGACTAGCTTCGACCCAGTACTTC.

This clonotype showed up just a few times. The rearrangement links TRBV18 to TRBJ2-2; either TRBD1 or TRBD2 may fit D (5 bases each). The CDR3 is made up of 15 amino acids. The germline V gene encodes CDR1 KGHSH and CDR2 LQKENI. Trimming took 0 bases from V and 4 from J, leaving 9 bases between them. The CDR3 DNA is TGTGCCAGCTCACCACCGAGGGGTAGCACCGGGGAGCTGTTTTTT. Its protein product is CASSPPRGSTGELFF. The complete variable domain, with remaining parts taken from reference TRBV18 and TRBJ2-2, reads NAGVMQNPRHLVRRRGQEARLRCSPMKGHSHVYWYRQLPEEGLKFMVYLQKENIIDESGMPKERFSAEFPKEGPSILRIQQVVRGDSAAYFCASSPPRGSTGELFFGEGSRLTVL.

The rearrangement joins TRBV7-6 to TRBJ1-4, with D hard to call. The CDR3 contains 20 residues. V lost 4 bases, J lost 0 bases, and 24 bases lay in between. Germline V CDR1 and CDR2: SGHVS, FNYEAQ. CDR3: CASSSLRDLNPIATNEKLFF. DNA of the CDR3: TGTGCCAGCAGCTCTCTACGTGACCTTAACCCGATTGCAACTAATGAAAAACTGTTTTTT. Supplemented by reference TRBV7-6 and TRBJ1-4, the full variable domain reads GAGVSQSPRYKVTKRGQDVALRCDPISGHVSLYWYRQALGQGPEFLTYFNYEAQQDKSGLPNDRFSAERPEGSISTLTIQRTEQRDSAMYRCASSSLRDLNPIATNEKLFFGSGTQLSVL.

Ten or more counts support this clonotype. The chain is built from TRBV20-1 and TRBJ2-1; 7 bases are a match to TRBD2. The CDR3 sequence is 16 residues long. The germline CDR1 and CDR2 sequences are DFQATT and SNEGSKA (reference sequence). V dropped 3 bases and J dropped 4; count of bases not matched to a gene: 12. Written as DNA, the CDR3 is TGCAGTGCTAGGTTGTTAGCGGGTTGGGTGTACAATGAGCAGTTCTTC. Its protein is CSARLLAGWVYNEQFF.